The 6 T cell receptor beta chains in this list originate from one sample, sequenced in a study of CD8 T cells in Susac syndrome. Roughly 0.45 to 1 ug RNA was reverse transcribed with random hexamers. One entry per CDR3 protein results from TCRdb running MiXCR on the immunoSEQ multiplex PCR reads. The table includes 250,000 to 300,000 distinct CDR3 sequences, approximately 91% detected once. Material: CD8+ T cells from PBMCs. The receptors come from a human donor with multiple sclerosis.

This clonotype was detected a few times. This rearrangement joins TRBV11-3 to TRBJ2-4; weak D call: TRBD1 (5 bases). Per germline, CDR1 SGHNT and CDR2 YENEEA. The CDR3 covers 13 residues. Trimming left V 4 bases short and J 5 bases short, with 9 bases between. Here the CDR3 reads CASSSPRENIQYF. The CDR3 coding sequence is TGTGCCAGCAGCTCACCCAGGGAAAACATTCAGTACTTC.

This clonotype was counted only a few times. V and J are TRBV9 and TRBJ2-2; no definite D call. Germline CDR1 reads SGDLS; CDR2 reads YYNGEE. The CDR3 has 12 residues. V was clipped by 0 bases and J by 5 bases, with 2 bases between them. CDR3 residues: CASSVATGELFF. CDR3 nucleotides: TGTGCCAGCAGCGTAGCTACCGGGGAGCTGTTTTTT.

This chain joins TRBV24-1 and TRBJ2-1; weak D call: TRBD2 (7 bases). Germline values: CDR1 KGHDR, CDR2 SFDVKD. This CDR3 is built from 14 residues. Trimming took off 3 bases at V and 8 bases at J, with 13 bases between the two ends. DNA for the CDR3: TGTGCCACCAGTGATGTGGGGGGGCCCGATGAGCAGTTCTTC. Amino acids: CATSDVGGPDEQFF.

The V call is TRBV29-1, the J call TRBJ2-5; 7 nucleotides match TRBD1. This CDR3 spans 14 amino acids. Germline CDR1 is SQVTM and CDR2 is ANQGSEA. J gave up 3 bases and V 3 bases, and 7 bases lay outside the gene matches. The CDR3 DNA sequence: TGCAGCGTTGAGATTGAGGGGGCGAAAGAGACCCAGTACTTC. As protein: CSVEIEGAKETQYF.

The chain carries TRBV5-1 and TRBJ1-1; no reliable D call. CDR3 length: 15 residues. The ends were cut back, 1 base at V and 3 bases at J, with 13 bases in the middle. Germline CDR1 reads SGHRS; CDR2 reads YFSETQ. CDR3 DNA: TGCGCCAGCAGCTTGACCCGGGTTTATGACACTGAAGCTTTCTTT. Its translation is CASSLTRVYDTEAFF.

As DNA, the CDR3 is TGTGCCAGTAGTATTAGGACAGGGATCTACAATGAGCAGTTCTTC. Its protein product is CASSIRTGIYNEQFF. The chain couples TRBV19 to TRBJ2-1; 8 nucleotides agree with TRBD1. Germline V lookup: CDR1 LNHDA, CDR2 SQIVND (reference sequence). The CDR3 length is 15 residues. The ends lost 3 bases at V and 3 bases at J; junction bases unmatched: 4.